These T cell receptor beta chains were read from a single sample in a study of CD8 T cells in Susac syndrome. MiXCR, applied by TCRdb to the immunoSEQ multiplex PCR reads, yields one record per CDR3 protein. The sample contains fewer than 80,000 distinct CDR3 sequences, around 93% of which appear only once. The sequencing input was CD8+ T cells from PBMCs. The receptors originated from a human donor in good health. Each CDR3 is given with its conserved first and last residue. The order of the fields is CDR3 protein, CDR3 DNA, D gene, V gene, J gene, clone size. The D gene is left open where the match is weak. Some rows mark clone size as missing; the rest say once, few, many or name a class of expanded clone.

CDR3 protein: CASSQDQGGDTQYF; CDR3 DNA: TGCGCCAGCAGCCAAGATCAGGGGGGGGATACGCAGTATTTT; D gene: .; V gene: TRBV4-1; J gene: TRBJ2-3; clone size: .
CDR3 protein: CASSQDRGSNTGELFF; CDR3 DNA: TGCGCCAGCAGCCAAGACAGGGGTTCGAACACCGGGGAGCTGTTTTTT; D gene: .; V gene: TRBV4-3; J gene: TRBJ2-2; clone size: .
CDR3 protein: CASSLNVDTEAFF; CDR3 DNA: TGTGCCAGCAGCTTAAATGTGGACACTGAAGCTTTCTTT; D gene: .; V gene: TRBV7-9; J gene: TRBJ1-1; clone size: .
CDR3 protein: CASKAGGSTDTQYF; CDR3 DNA: TGTGCCAGCAAGGCAGGGGGGAGCACAGATACGCAGTATTTT; D gene: .; V gene: TRBV2; J gene: TRBJ2-3; clone size: .
CDR3 protein: CASSQSRPRRPETQYF; CDR3 DNA: TGCGCCAGCAGTCAATCGAGACCTCGACGGCCGGAGACCCAGTACTTC; D gene: .; V gene: TRBV23-1; J gene: TRBJ2-5; clone size: .
CDR3 protein: CATRGPYQETQYF; CDR3 DNA: TGTGCCACCAGGGGCCCGTACCAAGAGACCCAGTACTTC; D gene: .; V gene: TRBV15; J gene: TRBJ2-5; clone size: .
CDR3 protein: CAITSWPENEQFF; CDR3 DNA: TGTGCCATCACTTCCTGGCCGGAAAATGAGCAGTTCTTC; D gene: .; V gene: TRBV2; J gene: TRBJ2-1; clone size: .
CDR3 protein: CASSLAGRVNTEAFF; CDR3 DNA: TGTGCCAGCAGCTTGGCGGGACGGGTGAACACTGAAGCTTTCTTT; D gene: .; V gene: TRBV5-6; J gene: TRBJ1-1; clone size: .
CDR3 protein: CASVQSGGADTQYF; CDR3 DNA: TGTGCCAGCGTACAGAGCGGGGGGGCCGATACGCAGTATTTT; D gene: TRBD2; V gene: TRBV12-3/TRBV12-4; J gene: TRBJ2-3; clone size: .
CDR3 protein: CASSIPGAGSNQPQHF; CDR3 DNA: TGTGCCAGTAGTATTCCCGGCGCGGGAAGCAATCAGCCCCAGCATTTT; D gene: .; V gene: TRBV19; J gene: TRBJ1-5; clone size: .
CDR3 protein: CASSPWAASNQPQHF; CDR3 DNA: TGTGCCAGCAGCCCCTGGGCAGCGAGCAATCAGCCCCAGCATTTT; D gene: .; V gene: TRBV6-1; J gene: TRBJ1-5; clone size: .
CDR3 protein: CASSQVGLADTDTQYF; CDR3 DNA: TGCGCCAGCAGCCAAGTGGGACTAGCGGACACAGATACGCAGTATTTT; D gene: TRBD2; V gene: TRBV4-1; J gene: TRBJ2-3; clone size: .
CDR3 protein: CASSQDLPSGATDTQYF; CDR3 DNA: TGCGCCAGCAGCCAAGATTTACCTAGCGGGGCCACAGATACGCAGTATTTT; D gene: TRBD2; V gene: TRBV4-1; J gene: TRBJ2-3; clone size: .
CDR3 protein: CASSQASRRENTGELFF; CDR3 DNA: TGTGCCAGCAGCCAAGCCTCGAGGCGGGAGAACACCGGGGAGCTGTTTTTT; D gene: .; V gene: TRBV3-1; J gene: TRBJ2-2; clone size: .
CDR3 protein: CSARDSGIGNTIYF; CDR3 DNA: TGCAGTGCTAGAGATTCAGGGATTGGGAACACCATATATTTT; D gene: .; V gene: TRBV20-1; J gene: TRBJ1-3; clone size: .
CDR3 protein: CASSSELAGWNNEQFF; CDR3 DNA: TGTGCCAGCAGCTCAGAGCTAGCGGGGTGGAATAATGAGCAGTTCTTC; D gene: TRBD2; V gene: TRBV7-9; J gene: TRBJ2-1; clone size: .
CDR3 protein: CSATEAFF; CDR3 DNA: TGCAGTGCTACTGAAGCTTTCTTT; D gene: .; V gene: TRBV20-1; J gene: TRBJ1-1; clone size: .
CDR3 protein: CASSLNLYSNQPQHF; CDR3 DNA: TGTGCCAGCAGCTTAAATTTATATAGCAATCAGCCCCAGCATTTT; D gene: .; V gene: TRBV7-2; J gene: TRBJ1-5; clone size: .
CDR3 protein: CASSLWDSNQPQHF; CDR3 DNA: TGTGCCAGTAGCCTATGGGATAGCAATCAGCCCCAGCATTTT; D gene: .; V gene: TRBV19; J gene: TRBJ1-5; clone size: .
CDR3 protein: CASSLTGRAYEQYF; CDR3 DNA: TGTGCCAGCAGCTTGACAGGTCGCGCCTACGAGCAGTACTTC; D gene: .; V gene: TRBV7-2; J gene: TRBJ2-7; clone size: .
CDR3 protein: CASSQESPTGGTGELFF; CDR3 DNA: TGCGCCAGCAGCCAAGAGTCCCCGACAGGGGGGACCGGGGAGCTGTTTTTT; D gene: TRBD1; V gene: TRBV4-1; J gene: TRBJ2-2; clone size: .
CDR3 protein: CASSMYHVLDEQFF; CDR3 DNA: TGTGCCAGTAGTATGTACCACGTATTGGATGAGCAGTTCTTC; D gene: .; V gene: TRBV19; J gene: TRBJ2-1; clone size: .
CDR3 protein: CATSESNQPQHF; CDR3 DNA: TGTGCCACCAGTGAGAGCAATCAGCCCCAGCATTTT; D gene: .; V gene: TRBV24-1; J gene: TRBJ1-5; clone size: .
CDR3 protein: CAWTPDRAYEQYF; CDR3 DNA: TGTGCCTGGACGCCGGACAGGGCCTACGAGCAGTACTTC; D gene: TRBD1; V gene: TRBV30; J gene: TRBJ2-7; clone size: .
CDR3 protein: CASSYEGWNEQFF; CDR3 DNA: TGTGCCAGCAGTTACGAGGGGTGGAATGAGCAGTTCTTC; D gene: .; V gene: TRBV6-5; J gene: TRBJ2-1; clone size: .
CDR3 protein: CATLGSEEEQYF; CDR3 DNA: TGTGCCACCCTGGGAAGCGAGGAGGAGCAGTACTTC; D gene: .; V gene: TRBV10-3; J gene: TRBJ2-7; clone size: .
CDR3 protein: CSVEPGHPGYTF; CDR3 DNA: TGCAGCGTTGAACCGGGACATCCGGGCTACACCTTC; D gene: .; V gene: TRBV29-1; J gene: TRBJ1-2; clone size: .
CDR3 protein: CASSSERAKGGSGTEAFF; CDR3 DNA: TGTGCCAGCAGCTCCGAACGCGCGAAGGGGGGCTCGGGCACTGAAGCTTTCTTT; D gene: .; V gene: TRBV7-2; J gene: TRBJ1-1; clone size: .
CDR3 protein: CAWAEGNTEAFF; CDR3 DNA: TGTGCCTGGGCGGAGGGGAACACTGAAGCTTTCTTT; D gene: .; V gene: TRBV30; J gene: TRBJ1-1; clone size: .
CDR3 protein: CAWSGDRNNEQFF; CDR3 DNA: TGTGCCTGGAGTGGGGACAGAAACAATGAGCAGTTCTTC; D gene: TRBD1; V gene: TRBV30; J gene: TRBJ2-1; clone size: .
CDR3 protein: CASSQVKELDTEAFF; CDR3 DNA: TGTGCCAGCAGCCAAGTAAAAGAGCTGGACACTGAAGCTTTCTTT; D gene: .; V gene: TRBV3-1; J gene: TRBJ1-1; clone size: .
CDR3 protein: CASSLLGGDTDTQYF; CDR3 DNA: TGTGCCAGCAGTTTACTAGGGGGGGACACAGATACGCAGTATTTT; D gene: .; V gene: TRBV28; J gene: TRBJ2-3; clone size: .
CDR3 protein: CASTTRPVLAADTQYF; CDR3 DNA: TGTGCCAGCACTACCCGCCCCGTCCTAGCCGCGGATACGCAGTATTTT; D gene: .; V gene: TRBV6-2/TRBV6-3; J gene: TRBJ2-3; clone size: .
CDR3 protein: CASTKDEYYGYTF; CDR3 DNA: TGTGCCAGCACCAAGGACGAGTACTATGGCTACACCTTC; D gene: .; V gene: TRBV6-2/TRBV6-3; J gene: TRBJ1-2; clone size: .
CDR3 protein: CSVDRGGSGGYTF; CDR3 DNA: TGCAGCGTTGACAGAGGGGGCTCCGGTGGCTACACCTTC; D gene: TRBD1; V gene: TRBV29-1; J gene: TRBJ1-2; clone size: .
CDR3 protein: CASTGDSRYEQYF; CDR3 DNA: TGTGCCAGCACGGGCGACTCGAGGTACGAGCAGTACTTC; D gene: .; V gene: TRBV28; J gene: TRBJ2-7; clone size: .
CDR3 protein: CASSFQPRGPEQYF; CDR3 DNA: TGTGCCAGCAGTTTCCAGCCCCGGGGCCCCGAGCAGTACTTC; D gene: .; V gene: TRBV27; J gene: TRBJ2-7; clone size: .
CDR3 protein: CSATVPGQGFGERGYTF; CDR3 DNA: TGCAGTGCTACGGTCCCGGGACAGGGATTCGGGGAGCGTGGCTACACCTTC; D gene: TRBD1; V gene: TRBV20-1; J gene: TRBJ1-2; clone size: .
CDR3 protein: CASSLGRNTEAFF; CDR3 DNA: TGTGCCAGCAGTTTAGGGAGGAACACTGAAGCTTTCTTT; D gene: .; V gene: TRBV27; J gene: TRBJ1-1; clone size: few
CDR3 protein: CATCPAGEYNEQFF; CDR3 DNA: TGTGCCACCTGCCCAGCGGGGGAATACAATGAGCAGTTCTTC; D gene: TRBD2; V gene: TRBV15; J gene: TRBJ2-1; clone size: .
CDR3 protein: CASSHEVDSGANVLTF; CDR3 DNA: TGCGCCAGCAGTCACGAAGTTGACTCTGGGGCCAACGTCCTGACTTTC; D gene: .; V gene: TRBV23-1; J gene: TRBJ2-6; clone size: once
CDR3 protein: CSVYRLAGELIQETQYF; CDR3 DNA: TGCAGCGTTTATCGACTAGCGGGGGAGCTAATCCAAGAGACCCAGTACTTC; D gene: TRBD2; V gene: TRBV29-1; J gene: TRBJ2-5; clone size: .